The next 25 T cell receptor beta chains were all read from a single sample in a study of cytomegalovirus exposure and HLA in healthy donors. With 60 Vbeta and 13 Jbeta primers, the PCR was carried out. Repertoires were generated with immunoSEQ multiplex PCR, while TCRdb's copy carries only in-frame clones and drops some. The sample spans nearly 200,000 clones; the ten largest clones claim approximately 0.74%. Input material: PBMCs. The receptors were sampled from a boy aged 5 to 17 in good health and CMV-seronegative.

The chain joins TRBV7-3 to TRBJ1-1; D perhaps matches TRBD1 (6 bases). This CDR3 has 14 residues. Per germline, CDR1 SGHTA and CDR2 FQGTGA. Between the trimmed V and J ends, which lost 5 bases and 0 bases, there was a span of 10 bases. CDR3 amino acids: CASSPQGMNTEAFF. In DNA, the CDR3 is TGTGCCAGCAGCCCGCAGGGGATGAACACTGAAGCTTTCTTT.

V gene TRBV19 combines with J gene TRBJ2-2, with D tentatively TRBD1 (6 bases). The germline gives CDR1 LNHDA, CDR2 SQIVND (reference sequence). CDR3 length: 15 amino acids. Trimming took off 0 bases at V and 6 bases at J, with 11 bases between the two ends. The CDR3 loop reads CASSIEGTRSGELFF. Here the CDR3 DNA reads TGTGCCAGTAGTATAGAGGGGACAAGGTCCGGGGAGCTGTTTTTT.

The chain carries TRBV7-8 and TRBJ1-1; TRBD1 might be the D (6 bases). V lost 5 bases and J lost 3, with 22 bases in between. The CDR3 length is 17 residues. Germline-derived CDR1 and CDR2 are SGHVS and FQNEAQ. The CDR3 region is CASSPKGQGRSDTEAFF. The CDR3, as DNA: TGTGCCAGCAGCCCAAAAGGGCAGGGGCGGTCGGACACTGAAGCTTTCTTT.

The chain carries TRBV4-1 and TRBJ1-2; perhaps TRBD1 as D (6 bases). V gave up 6 bases and J gave up 5 bases, with 13 bases separating them. This CDR3 has 13 amino acids. Germline-derived CDR1 and CDR2 are MGHRA and YSYEKL. CDR3 sequence: CASRPGVGYGYTF. As DNA, the CDR3 is TGCGCCAGCAGACCAGGGGTCGGGTATGGCTACACCTTC.

V usage is TRBV9 and J usage is TRBJ2-5; D possibly corresponds to TRBD1 (5 bases). Trimming shortened V by 0 bases and J by 3 bases, and 12 bases separated the two germline ends. CDR1 and CDR2 (germline): SGDLS, YYNGEE. This CDR3 spans 15 amino acids. The DNA for the CDR3 is TGTGCCAGCAGCGTAGGGGGCAGGGTAGAAGAGACCCAGTACTTC. This encodes CASSVGGRVEETQYF.

The V call is TRBV9, the J call TRBJ2-3, with D unresolved. Trimming took off 2 bases at V and 0 bases at J, with 7 bases between the two ends. CDR3 size: 14 residues. Germline CDR1 SGDLS, CDR2 YYNGEE. This chain's CDR3 is CASSVRPSTDTQYF. DNA of the CDR3: TGTGCCAGCAGCGTGCGGCCTAGCACAGATACGCAGTATTTT. Supplemented by reference TRBV9 and TRBJ2-3, the full variable domain reads DSGVTQTPKHLITATGQRVTLRCSPRSGDLSVYWYQQSLDQGLQFLIQYYNGEERAKGNILERFSAQQFPDLHSELNLSSLELGDSALYFCASSVRPSTDTQYFGPGTRLTVL.

The CDR3 is CASSNIAGGQDTQYF. CDR3 bases: TGTGCCAGCAGTAATATAGCGGGGGGCCAAGATACGCAGTATTTT. The chain is built from TRBV6-5 and TRBJ2-3, with 10 bases lining up with TRBD2. Germline V gives CDR1 MNHEY, CDR2 SVGAGI. With 5 bases clipped from V and 5 bases from J, the junction kept 7 bases outside the gene matches. The CDR3 loop spans 15 amino acids.

The V and J genes are TRBV6-1 and TRBJ2-7, with 10 bases lining up with TRBD2. Germline CDR1 and CDR2: MNHNS and SASEGT. V lost 2 bases to trimming and J lost 4 bases; unmatched junction nucleotides: 8. CDR3 length equals 16 residues. The CDR3 sequence is CASSEPYGSGGYEQYF. CDR3 bases: TGTGCCAGCAGTGAACCCTACGGTAGCGGGGGGTACGAGCAGTACTTC.

The gene calls are TRBV7-9 and TRBJ2-2, with 9 bases fitting TRBD1. Germline V gene sequence: CDR1 SEHNR, CDR2 FQNEAQ (reference sequence). V dropped 4 bases and J dropped 6; count of bases not matched to a gene: 9. This CDR3 is 16 amino acids long. CDR3 DNA: TGTGCCAGCAGCTCGCGTGGGACAGGGCTTGCCGGGGAGCTGTTTTTT. It yields the protein CASSSRGTGLAGELFF. Full variable domain (remainder filled in from reference TRBV7-9 and TRBJ2-2): DTGVSQNPRHKITKRGQNVTFRCDPISEHNRLYWYRQTLGQGPEFLTYFQNEAQLEKSRLLSDRFSAERPKGSFSTLEIQRTEQGDSAMYLCASSSRGTGLAGELFFGEGSRLTVL.

The V gene is TRBV7-9, the J gene TRBJ2-7, with 12 bases identical to TRBD2. Germline trimming cut 5 bases from V and 6 bases from J; bases unmatched to any gene: 20. Germline CDR1 is SEHNR and CDR2 is FQNEAQ (reference sequence). The CDR3 loop spans 19 amino acids. Written as DNA, the CDR3 is TGTGCCAGCAGCGATCGCAACCCTTCTAGCGGGGGGGCGGGTATCGAGCAGTACTTC. Translation gives CASSDRNPSSGGAGIEQYF.

The chain employs TRBV7-3 and TRBJ2-2; 10 bases map to TRBD1. The ends lost 1 base at V and 4 bases at J; junction bases unmatched: 6. The CDR3 is 17 residues long. Per germline, CDR1 SGHTA and CDR2 FQGTGA. The CDR3 spells CASSLMGQGLGTGELFF. The CDR3 DNA reads TGTGCCAGCAGCTTAATGGGACAGGGGCTCGGCACCGGGGAGCTGTTTTTT.

The rearrangement uses TRBV5-1 and TRBJ2-2, with 8 bases aligning to TRBD1. The junction had 6 bases not matched to a gene; V was cut back by 4 bases and J by 4 bases. The CDR3 has 15 residues. Germline loops: CDR1 SGHRS, CDR2 YFSETQ. The CDR3 DNA reads as TGCGCCAGCAGCCCAGGGGGCGCGAGCACCGGGGAGCTGTTTTTT. Its protein is CASSPGGASTGELFF.

CDR3 nucleotides: TGTGCCAGTGGGGGACTACAGGAGTGGCCTGGAAACACCATATATTTT. The encoded protein is CASGGLQEWPGNTIYF. The chain recombines TRBV19 with TRBJ1-3; D is possibly TRBD1 (5 bases). This CDR3 is built from 16 residues. Germline-derived CDR1 and CDR2 are LNHDA and SQIVND (reference sequence). Trimming took 8 bases from V and 2 from J, leaving 19 bases between them.

This rearrangement joins TRBV4-2 to TRBJ2-6, with D unclear. Germline CDR1 LGHNA, CDR2 YNFKEQ. V was cut by 0 bases and J by 4 bases, with 10 bases left in between. This CDR3 region has 16 residues. CDR3 residues: CASSQEGSGGANVLTF. The CDR3 DNA follows: TGTGCCAGCAGCCAAGAAGGATCCGGGGGGGCCAACGTCCTGACTTTC.

V gene TRBV5-1 combines with J gene TRBJ1-2; perhaps TRBD1 as D (5 bases). Germline V gene data show CDR1 as SGHRS and CDR2 as YFSETQ. Trimming took 0 bases from V and 0 from J, leaving 6 bases between them. The CDR3 extends over 14 amino acids. CDR3 sequence reads: CASSLETANYGYTF. DNA for the CDR3: TGCGCCAGCAGCTTGGAGACAGCTAACTATGGCTACACCTTC. Using reference TRBV5-1 and TRBJ1-2 for the parts outside the CDR3, the full variable domain is KAGVTQTPRYLIKTRGQQVTLSCSPISGHRSVSWYQQTPGQGLQFLFEYFSETQRNKGNFPGRFSGRQFSNSRSEMNVSTLELGDSALYLCASSLETANYGYTFGSGTRLTVV.

The rearrangement links TRBV30 to TRBJ2-5; D might be TRBD1 (7 bases). CDR1 is GTSNPN and CDR2 is SVGIG in the germline V gene (reference sequence). The ends were cut back, 6 bases at V and 3 bases at J, with 20 bases in the middle. There are 15 residues in the CDR3. Written as DNA, the CDR3 is TGTGCCTGCTCGGGGGTCGGAACAGGGGAAGAGACCCAGTACTTC. As protein: CACSGVGTGEETQYF.

Worth noting for this clone: The junction does not match germline at one end; this may be a read error. DNA of the CDR3: TGCGCCACCAGCCGGGTCGAGCATAACACCGGGGAGCTGTTTTTT. This codes for CATSRVEHNTGELFF. This rearrangement joins TRBV5-1 to TRBJ2-2; the D is unclear. CDR1 and CDR2 (germline): SGHRS, YFSETQ. CDR3 length equals 15 residues.

The chain uses TRBV30 and TRBJ1-5, with D tentatively TRBD1 (5 bases). The length of the CDR3 is 15 residues. Germline CDR1 is GTSNPN and CDR2 is SVGIG (reference sequence). The germline V and J ends were trimmed by 0 bases and 7 bases, with 16 bases remaining between them. For the CDR3, the DNA is TGTGCCTGGAGTGTAGGGGCCACGCTAGTACAGCCCCAGCATTTT. Its protein is CAWSVGATLVQPQHF.

The chain carries TRBV4-3 and TRBJ1-1; D ambiguous. Germline assignment: CDR1 LGHNA and CDR2 YSLEER. The CDR3 contains 13 residues. Trimming took 3 bases from V and 1 from J, leaving 6 bases between them. This CDR3 is CASSQRENTEAFF. CDR3 sequence (DNA): TGCGCCAGCAGCCAGAGGGAGAACACTGAAGCTTTCTTT.

This chain links TRBV30 with TRBJ2-2; D gene uncertain. V lost 4 bases and J lost 7, with 13 bases in between. The germline V gene has CDR1 GTSNPN and CDR2 SVGIG (reference sequence). The CDR3 is made up of 13 amino acids. Here the CDR3 reads CAWTSQSHGELFF. As DNA, the CDR3 is TGTGCCTGGACGTCTCAGTCGCACGGGGAGCTGTTTTTT.

The CDR3 is CASSPPRSYQETQYF. CDR3 nucleotide sequence: TGTGCCAGCAGCCCTCCCAGAAGTTACCAAGAGACCCAGTACTTC. V usage is TRBV11-2 and J usage is TRBJ2-5; no definite D call. The V gene lost 5 bases and the J gene lost 0 bases, with 13 bases spanning the gap. CDR3 length: 15 amino acids. Germline loops: CDR1 SGHAT, CDR2 FQNNGV.

On this clone itself: Other DNA sequences in the same sample also yield this CDR3. The chain combines TRBV7-8 with TRBJ2-5, with TRBD2 matching 7 bases. CDR1 and CDR2 (germline): SGHVS, FQNEAQ. V gave up 2 bases and J gave up 5 bases; unmatched junction bases: 11. The CDR3 contains 16 residues. The DNA for the CDR3 is TGTGCCAGCAGCTTAATCCCCGGGGAGGGCTTCGAGACCCAGTACTTC. As protein: CASSLIPGEGFETQYF.

The CDR3 is CASSLAGTSGGAEETQYF. The CDR3 DNA is TGTGCCAGCAGCTTAGCGGGGACGAGCGGGGGGGCCGAAGAGACCCAGTACTTC. V and J are TRBV7-6 and TRBJ2-5; 10 nucleotides match TRBD2. The CDR3 length is 18 residues. The V gene's germline CDR1 is SGHVS and CDR2 FNYEAQ. The junction had 10 bases not matched to a gene; V was cut back by 0 bases and J by 3 bases.

The chain recombines TRBV4-1 with TRBJ1-2; D unresolved. This CDR3 has 15 residues. Germline loops: CDR1 MGHRA, CDR2 YSYEKL. Trimming took 2 bases from V and 1 from J, leaving 11 bases between them. CDR3 DNA sequence: TGCGCCAGCAGCCAACCAAGGAGCAGTAACTATGGCTACACCTTC. Translated: CASSQPRSSNYGYTF.

This chain uses TRBV18 with TRBJ1-1; D perhaps matches TRBD1 (5 bases). V shed 0 bases and J shed 7 bases, with 9 bases lying between them. CDR1 KGHSH and CDR2 LQKENI come from the germline V gene. This CDR3 comprises 13 residues. The CDR3 DNA reads TGTGCCAGCTCACCACCGACAGAGCTTGAAGCTTTCTTT. Its translation is CASSPPTELEAFF.